This TCR beta chain was retrieved from a study of T-cell reconstitution after alpha-beta-depleted transplantation in children. Study outcomes and limitations: Elevated TCRbeta diversity at day 60 was traced, in some patients, to surviving recipient T cells and thymic progenitors.

V lost 8 bases, J lost 3 bases, and 27 bases stayed unmatched. The CDR3 totals 20 residues. Preparation of the TCRbeta library involved a method that used unique molecular identifiers. TCRdb passed the PCR reads through MiXCR, listing each CDR3 protein once. The sample has 200,000 or so distinct CDR3 sequences, roughly 6% seen once. This clonotype was seen ten or more times. No antigen is known for it. The V gene is TRBV12-3 or TRBV12-4, the J gene TRBJ2-5, with 7 bases that match TRBD1. The sequences come from PBMCs, collected before TCRalphabeta/CD19-depleted stem cell transplant. This receptor was obtained from a girl in the first two years of life with combined immunodeficiency, due to receive a stem cell transplant. The chain's CDR3 is CASEAGIWSRTGEGEETQYF. The CDR3 region has the DNA TGTGCCAGCGAAGCCGGCATCTGGTCCAGGACAGGCGAGGGGGAAGAGACCCAGTACTTC.